The sequence of this TCR beta chain was determined in a study of shared clonotypes between healthy human individuals. General study results and limits: Approximately 4.5% was the fraction of naive CD4 clonotypes found shared across four donors.

When replicate PCRs were run on sorted subsets, they used 200 ng DNA, 30,000 to 35,000 T cell genomes. Here immunoSEQ multiplex PCR was the method, and the copy in TCRdb shows in-frame clones only, minus some. The sample carries 640,000 or so clones, less than 80% recorded once. This clone was seen just once. Its antigen is unidentified. Within Nashville, Tennessee resided all donors, each a Caucasian adult. The receptor's source is a woman aged 25 to 39 in good health. The sequenced sample was memory CD4+ T cells sorted from blood. Subset defined: CD45RA-negative fraction.

The chain's CDR3 is CASSVGQGRGEKLFF. CDR3 DNA: TGTGCCAGCAGCGTAGGACAGGGCCGGGGTGAAAAACTGTTTTTT. V is TRBV9 and J is TRBJ1-4; 7 bases are shared with TRBD1. J gave up 7 bases and V 0 bases, and 6 bases lay outside the gene matches. The CDR3 length is 15 residues. Germline V lookup: CDR1 SGDLS, CDR2 YYNGEE.